This T cell receptor beta chain was profiled in a study of blood T cells in healthy people across ages. This clonotype occurred many times. Its antigen is not known. Combining a sample-barcoded 5' primer with a J-beta primer mix, a second PCR ran for about 7 to 11 cycles. TCRdb reanalysed the 5' RACE reads using MiXCR and keeps one entry per CDR3 protein. The table includes approximately 670,000 distinct CDR3 sequences, 40% to 50% detected once. Study findings and constraints: Age showed a roughly linear inverse relationship with TCR beta diversity per million T cells. Correlation between TCR beta diversity and naive T cell percentage was strong.

The receptor's source is an older man in good health. Sequencing used blood.

CDR3 loop: CSARRRQQDASGAFYETQYF. In DNA, the CDR3 is TGCAGTGCTAGACGTCGCCAACAGGACGCATCCGGTGCTTTCTATGAGACCCAGTACTTC. The chain links TRBV20-1 to TRBJ2-5; D may be TRBD1 (5 bases). This CDR3 spans 20 amino acids. The V end lost 2 bases, the J end lost 5 bases, and 33 bases lay between the germline ends. From germline, CDR1 is DFQATT and CDR2 SNEGSKA (reference sequence).